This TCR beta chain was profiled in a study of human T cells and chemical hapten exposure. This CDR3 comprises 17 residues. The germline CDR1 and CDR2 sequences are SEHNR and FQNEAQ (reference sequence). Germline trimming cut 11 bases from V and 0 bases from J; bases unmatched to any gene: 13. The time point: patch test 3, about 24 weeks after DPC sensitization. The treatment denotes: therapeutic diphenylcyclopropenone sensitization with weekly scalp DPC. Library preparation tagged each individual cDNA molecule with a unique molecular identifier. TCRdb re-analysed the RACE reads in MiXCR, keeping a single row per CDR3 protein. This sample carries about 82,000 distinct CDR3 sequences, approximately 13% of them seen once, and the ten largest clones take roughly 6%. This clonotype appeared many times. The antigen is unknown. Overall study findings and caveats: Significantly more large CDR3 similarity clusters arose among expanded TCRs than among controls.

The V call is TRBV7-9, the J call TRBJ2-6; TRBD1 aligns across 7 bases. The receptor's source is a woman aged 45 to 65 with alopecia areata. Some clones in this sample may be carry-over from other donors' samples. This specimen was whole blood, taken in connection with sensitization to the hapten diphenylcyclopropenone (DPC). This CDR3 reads CADLLLTGFSGANVLTF. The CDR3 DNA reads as TGTGCCGACCTCCTCTTGACAGGGTTCTCTGGGGCCAACGTCCTGACTTTC.